This TCR beta chain was obtained from a study of shared clonotypes between healthy human individuals. Study background: A couple of female and a few male donors aged 18 to 49 were enrolled.

Naive-designated CD8 cells lacked CD45RO, were positively enriched for CCR7, and omitted terminally differentiated effector memory CD45RA+ cells. Study observations and caveats: The low donor count limited represented genetic and exposure-history diversity. The authors expected sequencing depth to affect clonotype sharing among donors.

To note about this clone: The antigen is unknown.

This CDR3 is built from 14 residues. J was trimmed by 4 bases and V by 4 bases; bases with no gene match: 6. CDR1 SGHRS and CDR2 YFSETQ come from the germline V gene. In the source study's methods: Filtering of immunoSEQ junctional sequences could not match full-length read filtering. Sequencing was performed with immunoSEQ multiplex PCR; in TCRdb, only in-frame clones are kept and a portion is missing. V and J calls plus clone size are reproduced from that table; the DNA served to infer D and trimming. This sample has about 1,900,000 clones, with approximately 94% found just once. The sample consisted of naive CD8+ T cells sorted from blood. This chain links TRBV5-1 with TRBJ2-5; the match to TRBD1 covers 8 bases. The TCR comes from a man younger than 30 in good health. The CDR3 coding sequence is TGCGCCAGCAGCGTTACAGGGGGAAGAGAGACCCAGTACTTC. It yields the protein CASSVTGGRETQYF.